This T cell receptor (beta chain) was recovered during a study of T cells in localized non-small cell lung cancer. Comments on this clone: Its target is unknown.

The V and J ends lost 1 base and 0 bases, in that order; junction bases with no gene match: 2. CDR1 and CDR2 (germline): LGHNA, YSLEER. This CDR3 is built from 15 residues. The repertoire was sequenced with immunoSEQ multiplex PCR; TCRdb's copy has only in-frame clones and lacks some. This table holds 50,000 to 65,000 clones, over 70% found once. Study outcomes and limitations: Median detection of top 100 tumor clones in adjacent lung was around 60 clones. Longer survival (overall) was linked to higher T cell density in blood. Of the tissues analyzed, uninvolved adjacent lung showed maximal T cell clonality, greater than tumor. Only one tumor region was sequenced, so heterogeneity remains possible.

Here the sequenced sample was PBMCs, taken before any cancer treatment. The rearrangement links TRBV4-3 to TRBJ1-1; 7 bases line up with TRBD1. The clonotype comes from a woman aged 40-70 years with stage II lung adenocarcinoma. This chain's CDR3 is CASSQAGQMNTEAFF. CDR3 sequence (DNA): TGCGCCAGCAGCCAAGCGGGACAGATGAACACTGAAGCTTTCTTT.